The rows below give T cell receptor beta chains drawn from one sample of a study of blood T cell repertoires in COVID-19. The repertoire was sequenced with immunoSEQ multiplex PCR; TCRdb's copy has only in-frame clones and lacks some. The data hold approximately 120,000 clones, with roughly 84% observed a single time. The sequencing sample was made of peripheral blood. These receptors were taken from a woman older than 75 with active or convalescent COVID-19. Each CDR3 is given with its conserved first and last residue. The order of the fields is clone size, V gene, J gene, D gene, CDR3 DNA, CDR3 protein. The D gene is left open where the match is weak. The size of a clone is reported for some rows only, either as once, few or many, or as a class for expanded clones.

-,TRBV3-1/TRBV3-2,TRBJ2-3,TRBD2,TGTGCCAGCAGCCAGGGACTAGAAACAGATACGCAGTATTTT,CASSQGLETDTQYF
few,TRBV14,TRBJ2-2,-,TGTGCCAGCAGCCCGTTACGCGTGGGCGAGCTGTTTTTT,CASSPLRVGELFF
-,TRBV18,TRBJ2-1,-,TGTGCCAGCTCACCACCGGTGACTAGCGGGACAGGGGCCTACAATGAGCAGTTCTTC,CASSPPVTSGTGAYNEQFF
-,TRBV20-1,TRBJ2-7,TRBD2,TGCAGTGCTAGTATCCTAGGACTAGCGGGAGATACCTACGAGCAGTACTTC,CSASILGLAGDTYEQYF
-,TRBV20-1,TRBJ1-1,-,TGCAGTGCTAGTTTGAGGGCGAACACTGAAGCTTTCTTT,CSASLRANTEAFF
-,TRBV28,TRBJ1-6,-,TGTGCCAGCAGTTTTGCAGACTCGAGCTCCTATAATTCACCCCTCCACTTT,CASSFADSSSYNSPLHF
few,TRBV5-1,TRBJ2-2,TRBD2,TGCGCCAGCAGCCCAGCGGGAGGGCGCACCGGGGAGCTGTTTTTT,CASSPAGGRTGELFF
once,TRBV4-1,TRBJ2-4,-,TGCGCCAGCAGCCAAAGACCGCCGGACAACGGCCTCCGGGACATTCAGTACTTC,CASSQRPPDNGLRDIQYF
-,TRBV24-1,TRBJ1-1,-,TGTGCCACCAGTGGTCGTCCGAACACTGAAGCTTTCTTT,CATSGRPNTEAFF
-,TRBV7-2,TRBJ2-7,TRBD2,TGTGCCAGCAGCTTACAGCGGGATATTTACGAGCAGTACTTC,CASSLQRDIYEQYF
-,TRBV3-1/TRBV3-2,TRBJ1-6,-,TGTGCCAGCAGCCAAGTTGAGGATTCACCCCTCCACTTT,CASSQVEDSPLHF
-,TRBV27,TRBJ2-2,-,TGTGCCAGCAGTTTTAGTGGAGGCGGGGAGCTGTTTTTT,CASSFSGGGELFF
-,TRBV4-1,TRBJ2-1,TRBD2,TGCGCCAGCAGCCGGAACCCACTCGGGACTAGCGGGAGGAGGAATGAGCAGTTCTTC,CASSRNPLGTSGRRNEQFF
-,TRBV6-5,TRBJ2-5,-,TGTGCCAGCAGTTATCAGACAGGTCAAGAGACCCAGTACTTC,CASSYQTGQETQYF
-,TRBV2,TRBJ2-1,TRBD2,TGTGCCATCCTCCTAGCGGATAAGCAGTTCTTC,CAILLADKQFF
-,TRBV6-5,TRBJ2-1,-,TGTGCCAGCAGTTACTCCGCTAGCCGGCTTTTGGGGGAGCAGTTCTTC,CASSYSASRLLGEQFF
-,TRBV28,TRBJ2-7,TRBD2,TGTGCCAGCAGCGTCAGCGGGATTACTGCCGAGCAGTACTTC,CASSVSGITAEQYF
-,TRBV7-9,TRBJ1-2,-,TGTGCCAGCACCCCTGGGGGCAGATCTAACTATGGCTACACCTTC,CASTPGGRSNYGYTF
few,TRBV5-1,TRBJ1-5,TRBD1,TGCGCCAGCAGCTTGTCCGGACAGGGCGGCAATCAGCCCCAGCATTTT,CASSLSGQGGNQPQHF
-,TRBV27,TRBJ2-7,-,TGTGCCAGCAAATTCGGGGTGGGTGAGCAGTACTTC,CASKFGVGEQYF
-,TRBV5-1,TRBJ2-3,TRBD2,TGCGCCAGCAGCACGAGGACTAGCGGGAGGTCCCCCGCAGATACGCAGTATTTT,CASSTRTSGRSPADTQYF
-,TRBV5-1,TRBJ1-2,-,TGCGCCAGCAGCTTCGCGGGGGACTATGGCTACACCTTC,CASSFAGDYGYTF
-,TRBV7-7,TRBJ2-3,-,TGTGCTAGCAGTTCCGGACAGAGAACCTCAGATACGCAGTATTTT,CASSSGQRTSDTQYF
once,TRBV28,TRBJ1-1,TRBD1,TGTGCCAGCTCTCGAACAGGGGGGACTGAAGCTTTCTTT,CASSRTGGTEAFF
-,TRBV4-1,TRBJ2-3,-,TGCGCCAGCAGCCAAGAACGACATCCCACACCCACAGATACGCAGTATTTT,CASSQERHPTPTDTQYF
-,TRBV20-1,TRBJ2-3,-,TGCAGTGCTAGTCTACCGGGAGGCACAGATACGCAGTATTTT,CSASLPGGTDTQYF
-,TRBV7-8,TRBJ2-2,-,TGTGCCAGCAGCGGGGGGACAGTAGGGAACACCGGGGAGCTGTTTTTT,CASSGGTVGNTGELFF
-,TRBV3-1/TRBV3-2,TRBJ2-1,-,TGTGCCAGCAGCCAAGATATCGAGCGGGAGCAGTTCTTC,CASSQDIEREQFF
few,TRBV7-9,TRBJ1-6,-,TGTGCCAGCAGCTTAGGCCAGGGGAATTATTCACCCCTCCACTTT,CASSLGQGNYSPLHF
-,TRBV12-5,TRBJ2-7,TRBD2,TGTGCTAGTGGTCCCTCAATAAGCGGGACCTACGAGCAGTACTTC,CASGPSISGTYEQYF
-,TRBV28,TRBJ1-2,-,TGTGCCAGCAGTTTCCGGGAGCGGGAGATCGGCGGCTACACCTTC,CASSFREREIGGYTF
-,TRBV4-1,TRBJ2-7,TRBD2,TGCGCCAGCAGCCAAGATCGAACTAGCGGGAAGGTTCGGCAGTACTTC,CASSQDRTSGKVRQYF
once,TRBV2,TRBJ2-1,TRBD2,TGTGCCAGCAGTGAATCATTGGTAGCGGGAGGGCCGAGGAGCTCCTACAATGAGCAGTTCTTC,CASSESLVAGGPRSSYNEQFF
-,TRBV19,TRBJ2-1,TRBD1,TGTGCCACTTCCTGGGACAGGGGGCTCGATGAGCAGTTCTTC,CATSWDRGLDEQFF
-,TRBV3-1/TRBV3-2,TRBJ2-7,TRBD2,TGTGCCAGCAGCCCGTCGAGCGGGAGAGGGACCTACGAGCAGTACTTC,CASSPSSGRGTYEQYF
-,TRBV28,TRBJ2-7,-,TGTGCCAGCGGGTACGGAGGGACCTACGAGCAGTACTTC,CASGYGGTYEQYF
-,TRBV7-3,TRBJ2-1,TRBD2,TGTGCCAGCAGCAAAGGGACTAGCGTCGGCGGTGAGCAGTTCTTC,CASSKGTSVGGEQFF
-,TRBV4-2,TRBJ2-1,TRBD2,TGTGCCAGCAGCCAAGATGGGGCGGGCGGGAGTTTGGGGTTCTTC,CASSQDGAGGSLGFF
once,TRBV3-1/TRBV3-2,TRBJ2-1,-,TGTGCCAGCAGCGGGGGATTGGGACTTTCGGATGAGCAGTTCTTC,CASSGGLGLSDEQFF
-,TRBV30,TRBJ1-3,TRBD1,TGTGCCTGGGAGACAGGGGGCTCTGGAAACACCATATATTTT,CAWETGGSGNTIYF
-,TRBV7-2,TRBJ2-7,TRBD1,TGTGCCAGCAGCTTAGTGACAGGGTCGAACTACGAGCAGTACTTC,CASSLVTGSNYEQYF
once,TRBV10-3,TRBJ2-3,-,TGTGCCATCATGTGGGGGGACACAGATACGCAGTATTTT,CAIMWGDTDTQYF
-,TRBV7-9,TRBJ2-3,TRBD2,TGTGCCAGCAGCTTACAACTAGCGGGCTTCAGTCCAGATACGCAGTATTTT,CASSLQLAGFSPDTQYF
-,TRBV7-2,TRBJ2-5,TRBD1,TGTGCCAGCAGCACCAGACAGGGGGGGGAGACCCAGTACTTC,CASSTRQGGETQYF
-,TRBV19,TRBJ2-7,-,TGTGCCAGTAGCGCTCGAGGCGGTCCCTACGAGCAGTACTTC,CASSARGGPYEQYF
-,TRBV5-1,TRBJ2-3,TRBD2,TGCGCCAGCAGCCGCAGACTAGCGGATAAAGATACGCAGTATTTT,CASSRRLADKDTQYF
-,TRBV6-5,TRBJ2-3,TRBD2,TGTGCCAGCAGTCTGGGACTAGCGAGCACAGATACGCAGTATTTT,CASSLGLASTDTQYF
-,TRBV14,TRBJ1-6,-,TGTGCCAGCTCCCCGGTTAATTCACCCCTCCACTTT,CASSPVNSPLHF
-,TRBV7-2,TRBJ2-7,TRBD1,TGTGCCAGCAGCTTGTCCGGGACAGGGGTCTACGAGCAGTACTTC,CASSLSGTGVYEQYF
-,TRBV7-9,TRBJ2-7,TRBD1,TGTGCCAGCAGCCAAACCGGGACAGGGACGTACGAGCAGTACTTC,CASSQTGTGTYEQYF
-,TRBV18,TRBJ2-3,-,TGTGCCAGCTCACCACCGCGCGGGGCAGGTACAGATACGCAGTATTTT,CASSPPRGAGTDTQYF
-,TRBV12-3/TRBV12-4,TRBJ2-1,-,TGTGCCAGCAGTCTAGGACAGCTCAATGAGCAGTTCTTC,CASSLGQLNEQFF